The T cell receptor beta chain described here comes from a study of blood T cell repertoires in COVID-19. Across the study: T cells, B-cell-depleted T cells, or PBMCs provided the cDNA or gDNA that served as material.

The CDR3 is made up of 14 amino acids. J gave up 10 bases and V 0 bases, and 4 bases lay outside the gene matches. Looked up from germline, CDR1 is SGDLS and CDR2 is YYNGEE. The data were produced by immunoSEQ multiplex PCR, yet TCRdb's version contains in-frame clones alone and is incomplete. The data contain about 220,000 clones, 75% to 85% of them seen just once; the ten biggest clones take up roughly 2.2%. V gene TRBV9 combines with J gene TRBJ1-6, with 7 bases aligning to TRBD1. The sequencing input was peripheral blood. This receptor was obtained from a woman aged 70 to 79 with COVID-19, enrolled during active disease. The DNA for the CDR3 is TGTGCCAGCAGCGTAGCAGGGGGTCGGTCACCCCTCCACTTT. It translates to CASSVAGGRSPLHF.